These 8 T cell receptor beta chains came from one sample sequenced in a study of T-cell reconstitution after alpha-beta-depleted transplantation in children (dated by TCRdb to 2016 to 2017). Library preparation employed PCR. Reads for this sample came from an Illumina HiSeq 2500. TCR libraries were prepared with molecular barcoding, using unique molecular identifiers to normalize TCRbeta repertoire quantification. Clones were called with MiXCR by TCRdb after fastp trimmed the public reads at Q25, and only in-frame beta chains were retained. Under each unique CDR3 protein, matching rows form one entry showing the most common genes and DNA. The sample table shows fewer than 500,000 distinct CDR3 sequences, and roughly 44% are seen once. About 30% of the sample is in the top ten clones. The intended sense of this specimen's treatment or condition label: allogeneic hematopoietic cell transplantation with graft depleted of TCRalphabeta T cells and CD19 B cells.

The sequencing here drew on PBMCs, taken before TCRalphabeta/CD19-depleted stem cell transplant. These receptors all come from a girl aged 2-10 years with aplastic anemia, due to receive a stem cell transplant.

The rearrangement joins TRBV7-9 to TRBJ2-5; no reliable D call. The V and J ends lost 2 bases and 4 bases respectively, with 17 bases between them. Germline CDR1 reads SEHNR; CDR2 reads FQNEAQ (reference sequence). The CDR3 totals 16 residues. In DNA, the CDR3 is TGTGCCAGCAGCTTAAGGCTTGTAGTCGGGCCAGAGACCCAGTACTTC. This translates into CASSLRLVVGPETQYF.

This sequence joins TRBV5-1 and TRBJ1-2; D is possibly TRBD1 (6 bases). V was cut by 0 bases and J by 4 bases, with 16 bases left in between. The CDR3 length is 16 residues. CDR1 is SGHRS, CDR2 YFSETQ, per germline. CDR3 nucleotide sequence: TGCGCCAGCAGCTTGGCGAAGACAGGACAGTCCTATGGCTACACCTTC. Its protein product is CASSLAKTGQSYGYTF.

This clonotype was seen repeatedly, ten times or more. The CDR3 protein is CASSSPRLAGREQYF. CDR3 in DNA: TGTGCCAGCAGTTCGCCCCGACTAGCGGGAAGGGAGCAGTACTTC. The chain joins TRBV12-3 or TRBV12-4 to TRBJ2-7; TRBD2 matches at 11 bases. V shed 4 bases, J shed 7 bases, and the junction held 9 bases outside the gene matches. The CDR3 is 15 residues long.

The chain has TRBV11-2 and TRBJ2-2; D may be TRBD1 (6 bases). This CDR3 has 15 residues. V dropped 9 bases and J dropped 9 bases, with 23 bases sitting between them. Looked up from germline, CDR1 is SGHAT and CDR2 is FQNNGV. The CDR3 sequence: CASRPVTGSSRELFF. As DNA, the CDR3 is TGTGCCAGTAGGCCAGTCACAGGGTCCTCCCGGGAGCTGTTTTTT. The variable domain in full, with the rest retrieved from reference TRBV11-2 and TRBJ2-2, is EAGVAQSPRYKIIEKRQSVAFWCNPISGHATLYWYQQILGQGPKLLIQFQNNGVVDDSQLPKDRFSAERLKGVDSTLKIQPAKLEDSAVYLCASRPVTGSSRELFFGEGSRLTVL.

This clonotype came up a few times. The rearrangement links TRBV5-1 to TRBJ2-1; D unclear. Germline V gives CDR1 SGHRS, CDR2 YFSETQ. The V gene lost 8 bases and the J gene lost 0 bases, with 12 bases spanning the gap. The CDR3 totals 14 residues. The CDR3 loop reads CASTFDSSYNEQFF. The CDR3 DNA is TGCGCCAGTACCTTCGATAGCTCCTACAATGAGCAGTTCTTC.

The chain couples TRBV6-1 to TRBJ2-7; D is uncertain. This CDR3 contains 14 residues. CDR1 and CDR2 from the germline V gene are MNHNS and SASEGT. The V end lost 7 bases, the J end lost 2 bases, and 15 bases lay between the germline ends. As DNA, the CDR3 is TGTGCCAGCAAAGGCAATAGCTCACCCTACGAGCAGTACTTC. This encodes CASKGNSSPYEQYF.

This clonotype was seen ten or more times. The rearrangement uses TRBV5-1 and TRBJ2-1, with D hard to call. CDR1 SGHRS and CDR2 YFSETQ come from the germline V gene. The CDR3 loop spans 13 amino acids. V was cut by 1 base and J by 5 bases, with 7 bases left in between. This CDR3 reads CASSLPRNNEQFF. CDR3 sequence (DNA): TGCGCCAGCAGCTTGCCGCGGAACAATGAGCAGTTCTTC.

The gene calls are TRBV28 and TRBJ2-5; 8 bases fit TRBD2. This CDR3 is built from 13 residues. From germline, CDR1 is MDHEN and CDR2 SYDVKM. The J segment lost 4 bases and the V segment lost 6 bases, leaving 4 bases of the junction unmatched. The CDR3 region has the DNA TGTGCCAGCAGCCGGGAGGGGGGAGAGACCCAGTACTTC. Translated: CASSREGGETQYF. Full variable domain (missing parts from reference TRBV28 and TRBJ2-5): DVKVTQSSRYLVKRTGEKVFLECVQDMDHENMFWYRQDPGLGLRLIYFSYDVKMKEKGDIPEGYSVSREKKERFSLILESASTNQTSMYLCASSREGGETQYFGPGTRLLVL.